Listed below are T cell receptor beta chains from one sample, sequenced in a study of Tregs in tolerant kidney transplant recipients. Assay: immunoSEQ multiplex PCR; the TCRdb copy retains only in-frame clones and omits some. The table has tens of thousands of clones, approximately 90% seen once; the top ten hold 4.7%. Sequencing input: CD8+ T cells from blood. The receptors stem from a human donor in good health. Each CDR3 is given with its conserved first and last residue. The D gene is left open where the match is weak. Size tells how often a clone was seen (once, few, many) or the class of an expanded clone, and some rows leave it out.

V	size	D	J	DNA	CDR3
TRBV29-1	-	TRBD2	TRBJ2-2	TGCAGCGTCCCCATCCCTGGAGCGGGAGATGCCGGGGAGCTGTTTTTT	CSVPIPGAGDAGELFF
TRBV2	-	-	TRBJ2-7	TGTGCCAGCAGTGAGCGGATGAGCTCCTACGAGCAGTACTTC	CASSERMSSYEQYF
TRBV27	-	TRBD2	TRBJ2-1	TGTGCCAGCAGTTCCTCTGGACTAGATAGTTCGATGTTGCAGTTCTTC	CASSSSGLDSSMLQFF
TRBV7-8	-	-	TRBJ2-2	TGTGCCAGCAGCTTAGACCCCGGGGAGTCAGGGCCCGGGGAGCTGTTTTTT	CASSLDPGESGPGELFF
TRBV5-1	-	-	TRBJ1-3	TGCGCCAGTACCGACGATGCCGGGGCTGGAAACACCATATATTTT	CASTDDAGAGNTIYF
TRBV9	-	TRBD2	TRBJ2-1	TGTGCCAGCAGCGTAGAGCGGACTAGCGGGAACCACAATGAGCAGTTCTTC	CASSVERTSGNHNEQFF
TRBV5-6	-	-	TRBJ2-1	TGTGCCAGCAGGCAGGGCTCCTACAATGAGCAGTTCTTC	CASRQGSYNEQFF
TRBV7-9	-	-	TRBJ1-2	TGTGCCAGCAGCTCCACCGAAGGGGGGGCTCACTATGGCTACACCTTC	CASSSTEGGAHYGYTF
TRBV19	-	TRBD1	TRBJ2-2	TGTGCCAGTAGTCGGGACAGGGAAGGCACCGGGGAGCTGTTTTTT	CASSRDREGTGELFF
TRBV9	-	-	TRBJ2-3	TGTGCCAGCAGCGTAGTCCGGGAGTTGGCCCCAGATACGCAGTATTTT	CASSVVRELAPDTQYF
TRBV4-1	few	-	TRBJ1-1	TGCGCCAGCAGCCAAGAGAGGGCAGAATTGATGAACACTGAAGCTTTCTTT	CASSQERAELMNTEAFF
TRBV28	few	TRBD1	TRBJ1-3	TGTGCCAGCAGTTCCCCGGCGGGGCGCCAAGGGGGCCTAGGAAACACCATATATTTT	CASSSPAGRQGGLGNTIYF
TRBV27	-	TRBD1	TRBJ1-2	TGTGCCAGCAGTTACAGGGGGAATGGCTACACCTTC	CASSYRGNGYTF
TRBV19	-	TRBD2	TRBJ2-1	TGTGCCAGTAGTATAGTGGGTAGCGGGGGGCTCAATGAGCAGTTCTTC	CASSIVGSGGLNEQFF
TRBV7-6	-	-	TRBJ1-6	TGTGCCAGCAGCCTCGGGACTGTTGGACCCCTCCACTTT	CASSLGTVGPLHF
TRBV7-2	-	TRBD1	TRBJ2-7	TGTGCCATCCCGGGACAGGGGGCCTACGAGCAGTACTTC	CAIPGQGAYEQYF
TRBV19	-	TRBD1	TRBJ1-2	TGTGCCAGTAGTTTCCCACGGACAGGGGGGTACTATGGCTACACCTTC	CASSFPRTGGYYGYTF
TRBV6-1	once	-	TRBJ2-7	TGTGCCAGCAGTGAAGGTCTCGCGGTAACCTCCTACGAGCAGTACTTC	CASSEGLAVTSYEQYF
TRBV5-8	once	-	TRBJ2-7	TGTGCCAGCAGCTTGTGGGAATACGAGCAGTACTTC	CASSLWEYEQYF
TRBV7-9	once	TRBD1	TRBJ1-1	TGTGCCAGCAGCCCGGACAGGGGAGGGGCTTTCTTT	CASSPDRGGAFF
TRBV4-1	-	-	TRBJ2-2	TGCGCCAGCAGCCAAATGGGACGGAGAACCGGGGAGCTGTTTTTT	CASSQMGRRTGELFF
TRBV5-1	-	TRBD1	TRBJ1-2	TGCGCCAGCAGCCCTACCGGGACAGCTAACTATGGCTACACCTTC	CASSPTGTANYGYTF
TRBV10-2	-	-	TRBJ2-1	TGCGCCAGCAGGGTCCAGGAGGAACCTTACAATGAGCAGTTCTTC	CASRVQEEPYNEQFF
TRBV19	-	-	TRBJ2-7	TGTGCCAGTAGTATTCCCGGGAACGAGCAGTACTTC	CASSIPGNEQYF
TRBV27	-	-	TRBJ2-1	TGTGCCAGCAGTTATGACTCCGGAAATGAGCAGTTCTTC	CASSYDSGNEQFF
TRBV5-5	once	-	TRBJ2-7	TGTGCCAGCAGCTTGTCGTCAGGGGCATCTTACGAGCAGTACTTC	CASSLSSGASYEQYF
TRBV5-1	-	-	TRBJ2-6	TGCGCCAGCAGGGGGCTGGGGCTAAAGTCTGGGGCCAACGTCCTGACTTTC	CASRGLGLKSGANVLTF
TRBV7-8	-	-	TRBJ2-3	TGTGCCAGCAGCTTAGGAAATCGCGATACGCAGTATTTT	CASSLGNRDTQYF
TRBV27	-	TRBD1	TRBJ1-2	TGTGCCAGCAGTGCTACCGGGACAGGCTCCGGCTACACCTTC	CASSATGTGSGYTF
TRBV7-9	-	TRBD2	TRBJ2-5	TGTGCCAGCAGCTTAGACGCCGTAGGGCTAGCGGGAGTGGAGACCCAGTACTTC	CASSLDAVGLAGVETQYF
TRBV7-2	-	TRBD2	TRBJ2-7	TGTGCCAGCAGCTTAGGACTAGCGGGCTACGAGCAGTACTTC	CASSLGLAGYEQYF